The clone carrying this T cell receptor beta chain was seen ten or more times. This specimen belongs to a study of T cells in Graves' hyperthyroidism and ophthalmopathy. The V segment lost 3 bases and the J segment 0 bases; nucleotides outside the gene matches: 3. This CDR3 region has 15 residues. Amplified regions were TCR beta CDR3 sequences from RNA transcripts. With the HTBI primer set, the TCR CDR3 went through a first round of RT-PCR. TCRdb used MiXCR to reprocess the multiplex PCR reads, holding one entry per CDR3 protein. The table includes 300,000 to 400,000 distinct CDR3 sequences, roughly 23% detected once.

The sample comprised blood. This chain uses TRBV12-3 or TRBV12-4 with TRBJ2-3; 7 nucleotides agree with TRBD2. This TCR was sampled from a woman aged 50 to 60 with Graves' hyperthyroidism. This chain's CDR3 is CASSFEGGSTDTQYF. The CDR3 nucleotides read TGTGCCAGCAGTTTCGAGGGAGGGAGCACAGATACGCAGTATTTT.